The 25 T cell receptor beta chains reported below all come from one sample, sequenced in a study of blood T cell repertoires in COVID-19. Libraries were prepared by immunoSEQ multiplex PCR; TCRdb keeps only in-frame clonotypes and omits some of them. In the table there are 190,000 or so clones, roughly 81% of which are singletons. The specimen was peripheral blood. The receptor set was obtained from a woman of 80 years or more with COVID-19, enrolled during active disease.

The chain joins TRBV4-2 to TRBJ2-3, with 7 bases fitting TRBD2. Losses at the gene ends were 5 bases for V and 4 bases for J; bases not matched to a gene: 6. Germline V CDR1 and CDR2: LGHNA, YNFKEQ. The length of the CDR3 is 14 residues. The CDR3 DNA is TGTGCCAGCAGCGGCCGACTAGCTTCAGATACGCAGTATTTT. Protein sequence: CASSGRLASDTQYF.

This chain links TRBV18 with TRBJ2-7; 10 nucleotides align to TRBD1. Germline CDR1 and CDR2: KGHSH and LQKENI. The CDR3 has 16 amino acids. V was clipped by 2 bases and J by 2 bases; unmatched bases: 6. The CDR3 is CASSPYGQGGTYEQYF. DNA for the CDR3: TGTGCCAGCTCACCATACGGACAGGGGGGTACCTACGAGCAGTACTTC.

The chain carries TRBV7-8 and TRBJ2-7; 16 nucleotides align to TRBD2. V gave up 3 bases and J gave up 0 bases; unmatched junction bases: 2. Germline V gene data show CDR1 as SGHVS and CDR2 as FQNEAQ. This CDR3 is 17 amino acids long. The CDR3 DNA sequence: TGTGCCAGCAGCTTCGGGACTAGCGGGGGGGGCTCCTACGAGCAGTACTTC. It codes for CASSFGTSGGGSYEQYF.

The V gene is TRBV7-8, the J gene TRBJ2-1, with 11 nucleotides matching TRBD1. This CDR3 is 15 amino acids long. V shed 5 bases and J 4 bases; nucleotides not matched to a gene: 4. Germline V gives CDR1 SGHVS, CDR2 FQNEAQ. The DNA for the CDR3 is TGTGCCAGCAGCAAGGGACAGGGGGTTTACAATGAGCAGTTCTTC. It is translated as CASSKGQGVYNEQFF.

V gene TRBV7-3 combines with J gene TRBJ2-2, with D tentatively TRBD1 (5 bases). This CDR3 comprises 19 residues. Per germline, CDR1 SGHTA and CDR2 FQGTGA. V lost 5 bases and J lost 3, with 25 bases in between. This CDR3 reads CASSLRPLAVRAHTGELFF. DNA of the CDR3: TGTGCCAGCAGCCTAAGGCCCCTGGCCGTCAGGGCTCACACCGGGGAGCTGTTTTTT.

This clone appeared once. The chain joins TRBV23-1 to TRBJ2-7; the match to TRBD2 covers 9 bases. TRBV23-1 is an ORF for which the function is uncertain. The CDR3 is 13 residues long. J lost 2 bases, V lost 6 bases, and 2 bases had no gene match. The CDR3 region is CASSRTSAYEQYF. The CDR3 bases are TGCGCCAGCAGCCGGACTAGCGCCTACGAGCAGTACTTC.

As DNA, the CDR3 is TGTGCCAGTAGTAAGGGGCCGACAGGGTCGAGCGGCTACACCTTC. It encodes CASSKGPTGSSGYTF. The chain recombines TRBV19 with TRBJ1-2; TRBD1 aligns across 7 bases. The CDR3 consists of 15 residues. V trimming: 4 bases; J trimming: 8 bases; junction bases outside the gene matches: 13. The V gene's germline CDR1 is LNHDA and CDR2 SQIVND (reference sequence). Variable domain in full (rest from reference TRBV19 and TRBJ1-2): DGGITQSPKYLFRKEGQNVTLSCEQNLNHDAMYWYRQDPGQGLRLIYYSQIVNDFQKGDIAEGYSVSREKKESFPLTVTSAQKNPTAFYLCASSKGPTGSSGYTFGSGTRLTVV.

This clone was recorded once. The V gene is TRBV18, the J gene TRBJ1-2; maybe TRBD1 (5 bases). CDR3 length equals 12 residues. Per the germline V gene, CDR1 is KGHSH and CDR2 is LQKENI. V was shortened by 5 bases and J by 5 bases, with 9 bases between the two germline ends. The CDR3 bases are TGTGCCAGCTCAGACAGTTCTTATGGCTACACCTTC. Translated: CASSDSSYGYTF.

The J gene is TRBJ2-2, the V gene TRBV6-5; 7 bases agree with TRBD2. V was pared by 8 bases and J by 6 bases, with 3 bases of the junction left unmatched. CDR1 and CDR2 (germline): MNHEY, SVGAGI. The CDR3 is made up of 12 amino acids. The CDR3 DNA is TGTGCCAGCTGGGGGGGGGCCGGGGAGCTGTTTTTT. Translated: CASWGGAGELFF.

The J gene is TRBJ1-2, the V gene TRBV2, with D possibly TRBD1 on 5 matching bases. CDR1 and CDR2 from the germline V gene are SNHLY and FYNNEI. This CDR3 has 14 amino acids. Trimming stripped 4 bases from V and 3 bases from J, with 12 bases between. As DNA, the CDR3 is TGTGCCAGCAGTGGGGAAAGGGGTGACTATGGCTACACCTTC. This gives the protein CASSGERGDYGYTF. Drawing the rest from reference TRBV2 and TRBJ1-2, the complete variable domain is EPEVTQTPSHQVTQMGQEVILRCVPISNHLYFYWYRQILGQKVEFLVSFYNNEISEKSEIFDDQFSVERPDGSNFTLKIRSTKLEDSAMYFCASSGERGDYGYTFGSGTRLTVV.

The J gene is TRBJ2-3, the V gene TRBV9; D possibly corresponds to TRBD2 (5 bases). This CDR3 region has 17 residues. The V and J ends lost 3 bases and 0 bases respectively, with 17 bases between them. Per germline, CDR1 SGDLS and CDR2 YYNGEE. The CDR3 nucleotides are TGTGCCAGCAGCGGTTACTCTAGCAGTTCTAGCACAGATACGCAGTATTTT. Its translation is CASSGYSSSSSTDTQYF.

V is TRBV27 and J is TRBJ2-3; TRBD1 matches at 8 bases. The CDR3 runs to 15 residues. V was clipped by 3 bases and J by 3 bases; unmatched bases: 5. CDR1 MNHEY and CDR2 SMNVEV come from the germline V gene (reference sequence). CDR3 sequence: CASSFLDRVTDTQYF. The CDR3 coding sequence is TGTGCCAGCAGTTTCTTGGACAGGGTAACAGATACGCAGTATTTT.

A note on this clone: Different DNA sequences within this sample yield the same CDR3. The V gene is TRBV7-9, the J gene TRBJ1-3, with a weak D call TRBD1 (5 bases). V gave up 2 bases and J gave up 0 bases, with 8 bases separating them. The V gene's germline CDR1 is SEHNR and CDR2 FQNEAQ (reference sequence). The CDR3 has 15 amino acids. The CDR3 protein is CASSLRGPSGNTIYF. Here the CDR3 DNA reads TGTGCCAGCAGCTTAAGGGGTCCCTCTGGAAACACCATATATTTT.

This chain joins TRBV4-2 and TRBJ1-1; D is uncertain. CDR3 length: 15 residues. CDR1 is LGHNA, CDR2 YNFKEQ, per germline. V lost 1 base, J lost 0 bases, and 9 bases lay in between. The CDR3 DNA reads TGTGCCAGCAGCCAAGGTTCCGGGTTGAACACTGAAGCTTTCTTT. The encoded protein is CASSQGSGLNTEAFF.

This chain connects TRBV5-5 to TRBJ1-2; 8 bases map to TRBD1. CDR1 and CDR2 (germline): SGHKS, YYEKEE (reference sequence). The J segment lost 8 bases and the V segment lost 4 bases, leaving 7 bases of the junction unmatched. The CDR3 length is 13 residues. The CDR3 here is CASSRTGNIGYTF. DNA for the CDR3: TGTGCCAGCAGCCGGACAGGGAATATCGGCTACACCTTC. Complete variable domain (other parts from reference TRBV5-5 and TRBJ1-2): DAGVTQSPTHLIKTRGQQVTLRCSPISGHKSVSWYQQVLGQGPQFIFQYYEKEERGRGNFPDRFSARQFPNYSSELNVNALLLGDSALYLCASSRTGNIGYTFGSGTRLTVV.

This clone was seen a few times. CDR3 DNA sequence: TGTGCCAGCAGTGGTGGTAGCGCGCAGACCCAGTACTTC. Its protein is CASSGGSAQTQYF. The chain is built from TRBV2 and TRBJ2-5; D possibly corresponds to TRBD2 (5 bases). Trimming shortened V by 4 bases and J by 6 bases, and 12 bases separated the two germline ends. Germline values: CDR1 SNHLY, CDR2 FYNNEI. The CDR3 is 13 amino acids. Drawing the rest from reference TRBV2 and TRBJ2-5, the complete variable domain is EPEVTQTPSHQVTQMGQEVILRCVPISNHLYFYWYRQILGQKVEFLVSFYNNEISEKSEIFDDQFSVERPDGSNFTLKIRSTKLEDSAMYFCASSGGSAQTQYFGPGTRLLVL.

The genes are TRBV4-1 and TRBJ2-3; the D gene is possibly TRBD2 (6 bases). The ends were cut back, 2 bases at V and 0 bases at J, with 12 bases in the middle. Germline V CDR1 and CDR2: MGHRA, YSYEKL. The CDR3 spans 16 residues. CDR3 in amino acids: CASSQKQLASTDTQYF. The CDR3 nucleotides read TGCGCCAGCAGCCAAAAGCAACTAGCAAGCACAGATACGCAGTATTTT.

In regard to this clone: One end of the junction does not line up with germline, which may come from a read error. This chain links TRBV6-2 or TRBV6-3 with TRBJ1-5; TRBD1 agrees at 7 bases. Germline V lookup: CDR1 MNHEY, CDR2 SVGEGT. The CDR3 runs 16 residues. The CDR3 reads CASSYSVDRVNQPQHF. In DNA form, the CDR3 reads TGTGCCAGCAGCTACTCCGTCGACAGGGTAAATCAGCCCCAGCATTTT.

Points on this clone: Relative to the germline gene, one junction end is altered; a read error may explain this. This rearrangement joins TRBV6-2 or TRBV6-3 to TRBJ2-3; a possible D gene is TRBD2 (6 bases). CDR3 size: 14 residues. CDR1 is MNHEY, CDR2 SVGEGT, per germline. CDR3 DNA: TGTGCCAGCAGTTACAGTGCGGGAAGCCCAGGGCCTGGATTT. This sequence encodes CASSYSAGSPGPGF.

The table lists this clone with a few counts. The chain employs TRBV7-9 and TRBJ1-1; TRBD1 aligns across 9 bases. Germline CDR1 and CDR2: SEHNR and FQNEAQ (reference sequence). This CDR3 comprises 16 residues. The V gene end was trimmed by 5 bases and the J gene end by 3 bases; junction bases not matched to a gene: 10. The CDR3 coding sequence is TGTGCCAGCAGCACGTGGACAGGGGAATTGTACACTGAAGCTTTCTTT. Residues: CASSTWTGELYTEAFF.

The CDR3 here is CASSLTGLYEQYF. The DNA of the CDR3 is TGTGCCAGCAGTTTAACAGGGCTCTACGAGCAGTACTTC. The genes are TRBV28 and TRBJ2-7, with D tentatively TRBD1 (6 bases). This CDR3 has 13 residues. Between the trimmed V and J ends, which lost 2 bases and 3 bases, there was a span of 8 bases. Per germline, CDR1 MDHEN and CDR2 SYDVKM.

This clone has a single count. V is TRBV5-1 and J is TRBJ1-5; 8 nucleotides agree with TRBD1. Germline CDR1 reads SGHRS; CDR2 reads YFSETQ. The V and J ends lost 4 bases and 4 bases, in that order; junction bases with no gene match: 7. This CDR3 region has 15 residues. This CDR3 reads CASSLSGTGNQPQHF. The CDR3 coding sequence is TGCGCCAGCAGCCTCTCCGGGACAGGTAATCAGCCCCAGCATTTT.

This clone was seen a handful of times. The rearrangement uses TRBV5-1 and TRBJ1-3; D may be TRBD1 (5 bases). The CDR3 runs 15 residues. Germline-derived CDR1 and CDR2 are SGHRS and YFSETQ. V was trimmed by 4 bases and J by 0 bases, leaving 11 bases between them. The CDR3 reads CASSRTTSSGNTIYF. The DNA of the CDR3 is TGCGCCAGCAGCCGGACAACGAGCTCTGGAAACACCATATATTTT.

The chain carries TRBV28 and TRBJ1-5; D possibly corresponds to TRBD1 (6 bases). The CDR3 sequence is 15 residues long. Trimming took 3 bases from V and 0 from J, leaving 9 bases between them. Germline assignment: CDR1 MDHEN and CDR2 SYDVKM. CDR3 bases: TGTGCCAGCAGTTTTGAGGGGGTTAGCAATCAGCCCCAGCATTTT. Protein product: CASSFEGVSNQPQHF.

The genes are TRBV6-5 and TRBJ1-2, with D unclear. The CDR3 extends over 12 amino acids. The V end lost 8 bases, the J end lost 2 bases, and 9 bases lay between the germline ends. Looked up from germline, CDR1 is MNHEY and CDR2 is SVGAGI. In nucleotides, the CDR3 is TGTGCCAGCTCGACGGGGAACTATGGCTACACCTTC. Translated: CASSTGNYGYTF.